This TCR beta chain was captured by sequencing in a study of cytomegalovirus exposure and HLA in healthy donors. Study-wide results and limits: Altogether, 170 or so TCR beta chains were recorded as cytomegalovirus-associated.

Remarks on this clone: The antigen remains unidentified.

CDR1 ENHRY and CDR2 SYGVKD come from the germline V gene. This CDR3 is 13 amino acids long. Trimming left V 8 bases short and J 1 base short, with 11 bases between. PCR employed 60 Vbeta and 13 Jbeta primers. The method was immunoSEQ multiplex PCR; TCRdb's version includes in-frame clones alone and lacks a portion of them. The sample lists around 140,000 clones, approximately 86% occurring once. This clonotype was sampled from a woman aged 40 to 55 in good health and CMV-seronegative. This chain joins TRBV10-3 and TRBJ1-1; D is unclear. The sample consisted of PBMCs. The CDR3 DNA reads TGTGCCATCTCTACAGAAGGGAACACTGAAGCTTTCTTT. Its translation: CAISTEGNTEAFF.